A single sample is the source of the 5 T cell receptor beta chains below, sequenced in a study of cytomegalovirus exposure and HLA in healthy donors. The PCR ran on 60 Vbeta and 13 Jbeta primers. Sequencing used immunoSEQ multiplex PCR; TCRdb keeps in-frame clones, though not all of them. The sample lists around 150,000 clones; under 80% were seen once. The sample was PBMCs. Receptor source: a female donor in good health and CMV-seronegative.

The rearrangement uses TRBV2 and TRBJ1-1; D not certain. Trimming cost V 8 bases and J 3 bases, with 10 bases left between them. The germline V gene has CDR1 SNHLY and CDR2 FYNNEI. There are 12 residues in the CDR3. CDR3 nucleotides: TGTGCCAGCGGAACAGATTACACTGAAGCTTTCTTT. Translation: CASGTDYTEAFF.

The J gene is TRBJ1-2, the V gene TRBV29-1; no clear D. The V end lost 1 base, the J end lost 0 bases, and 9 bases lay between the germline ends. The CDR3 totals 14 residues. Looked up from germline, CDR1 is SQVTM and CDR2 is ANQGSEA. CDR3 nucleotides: TGCAGCGTTGAAGGAGGGCTGACTAACTATGGCTACACCTTC. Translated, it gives CSVEGGLTNYGYTF.

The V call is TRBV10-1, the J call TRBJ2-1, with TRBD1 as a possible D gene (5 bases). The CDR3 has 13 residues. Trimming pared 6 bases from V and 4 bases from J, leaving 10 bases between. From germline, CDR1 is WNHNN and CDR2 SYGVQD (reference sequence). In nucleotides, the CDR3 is TGCGCCAGCAGCTCGGACACATACAATGAGCAGTTCTTC. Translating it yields CASSSDTYNEQFF.

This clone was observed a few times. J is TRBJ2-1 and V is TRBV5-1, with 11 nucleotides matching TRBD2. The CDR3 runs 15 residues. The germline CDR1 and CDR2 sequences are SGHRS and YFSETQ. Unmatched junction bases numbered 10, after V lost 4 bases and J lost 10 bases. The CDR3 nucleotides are TGCGCCAGCAGCGAGGGGACTAGCGGACCTCTGGAGCAGTTCTTC. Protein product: CASSEGTSGPLEQFF.

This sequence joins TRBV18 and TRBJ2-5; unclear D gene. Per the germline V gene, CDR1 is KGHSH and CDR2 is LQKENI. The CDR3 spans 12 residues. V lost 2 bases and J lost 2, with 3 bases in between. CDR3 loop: CASSPSQETQYF. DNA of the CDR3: TGTGCCAGCTCACCATCACAAGAGACCCAGTACTTC.